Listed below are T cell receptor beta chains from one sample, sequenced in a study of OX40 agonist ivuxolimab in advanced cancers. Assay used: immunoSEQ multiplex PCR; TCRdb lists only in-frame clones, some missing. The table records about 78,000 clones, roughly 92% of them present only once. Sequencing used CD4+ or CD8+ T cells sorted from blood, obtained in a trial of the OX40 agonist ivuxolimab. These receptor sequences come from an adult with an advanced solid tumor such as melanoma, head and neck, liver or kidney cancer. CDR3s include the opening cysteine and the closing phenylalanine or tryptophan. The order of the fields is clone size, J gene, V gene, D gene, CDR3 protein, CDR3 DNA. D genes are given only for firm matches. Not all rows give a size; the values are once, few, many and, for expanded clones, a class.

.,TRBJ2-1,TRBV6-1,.,CASSRTATHNEQFF,TGTGCCAGCAGCCGGACCGCGACTCACAATGAGCAGTTCTTC
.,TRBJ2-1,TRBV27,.,CASRGRTSYNEQFF,TGTGCCAGTCGGGGCAGAACGTCCTACAATGAGCAGTTCTTC
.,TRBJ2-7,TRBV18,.,CASSEGPPSSYEQYF,TGTGCCAGCTCAGAGGGGCCGCCGAGCTCCTACGAGCAGTACTTC
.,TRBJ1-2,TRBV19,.,CASSPWDIINLNGYTF,TGTGCCAGTAGTCCGTGGGACATAATAAACCTTAATGGCTACACCTTC
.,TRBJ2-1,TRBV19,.,CASSRGPGDTRAVIF,TGTGCCAGTAGTAGGGGGCCAGGGGATACTAGAGCAGTTATCTTC
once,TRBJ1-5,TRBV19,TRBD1,CASSPRTGGLSSNQPQHF,TGTGCCAGTAGTCCAAGGACAGGGGGCCTGTCTAGCAATCAGCCCCAGCATTTT
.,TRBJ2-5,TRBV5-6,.,CASSPGGTQETQYF,TGTGCCAGCAGCCCGGGGGGCACGCAAGAGACCCAGTACTTC
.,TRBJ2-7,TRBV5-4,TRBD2,CASSTGLAGGPYEQYF,TGTGCCAGCAGCACTGGACTAGCGGGAGGGCCCTACGAGCAGTACTTC
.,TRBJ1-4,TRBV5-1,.,CASSLGVNEKLFF,TGCGCCAGCAGCTTGGGTGTTAATGAAAAACTGTTTTTT
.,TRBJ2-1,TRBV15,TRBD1,CATSSGTGGWYEQFF,TGTGCCACCAGCAGCGGGACAGGGGGTTGGTATGAGCAGTTCTTC
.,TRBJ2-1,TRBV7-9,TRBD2,CASSPFRTSGRGNEQFF,TGTGCCAGCAGCCCCTTTAGGACTAGCGGGAGGGGCAATGAGCAGTTCTTC
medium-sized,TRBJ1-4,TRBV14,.,CASSQDDADQKLFF,TGTGCCAGCAGCCAAGATGACGCAGACCAAAAACTGTTTTTT
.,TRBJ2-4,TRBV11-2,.,CASSSFRGARGQYF,TGTGCCAGCAGCTCGTTCAGGGGTGCTCGTGGTCAGTACTTC
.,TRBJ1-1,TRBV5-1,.,CASSLVQGAGTEAFF,TGCGCCAGCAGCTTGGTTCAAGGCGCGGGGACTGAAGCTTTCTTT
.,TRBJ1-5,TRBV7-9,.,CASSLGGGGLGNQPQHF,TGTGCCAGCAGCTTAGGCGGTGGGGGTCTAGGCAATCAGCCCCAGCATTTT
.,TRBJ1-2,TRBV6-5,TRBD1,CASSKRDRFYGYTF,TGTGCCAGCAGTAAAAGGGACAGGTTCTATGGCTACACCTTC
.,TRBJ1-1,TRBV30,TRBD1,CAWSGQGTPEAFF,TGTGCCTGGAGTGGACAGGGGACGCCTGAAGCTTTCTTT
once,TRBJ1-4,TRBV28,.,CASSLLVEKLFF,TGTGCCAGCAGTTTATTGGTTGAAAAACTGTTTTTT
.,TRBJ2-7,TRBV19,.,CASSRQDLYEQYF,TGTGCCAGTAGTCGACAGGACCTCTACGAGCAGTACTTC
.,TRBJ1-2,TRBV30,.,CAWSVRGASRNYGYTF,TGTGCCTGGAGTGTTCGCGGGGCCTCGAGAAACTATGGCTACACCTTC
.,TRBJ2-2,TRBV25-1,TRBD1,CASSETGGAGTGELFF,TGTGCCAGCAGTGAAACAGGGGGCGCAGGTACCGGGGAGCTGTTTTTT
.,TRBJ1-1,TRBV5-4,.,CASSLGPPVSNTEAFF,TGTGCCAGCAGCTTGGGACCGCCGGTTTCGAACACTGAAGCTTTCTTT
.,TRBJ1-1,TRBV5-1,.,CASSLEGNTEAFF,TGCGCCAGCAGCTTGGAAGGAAACACTGAAGCTTTCTTT
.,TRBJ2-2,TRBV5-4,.,CASSATAKPGELFF,TGTGCCAGCAGCGCAACAGCAAAGCCCGGGGAGCTGTTTTTT
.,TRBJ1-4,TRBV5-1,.,CASSFGSEGEKLFF,TGCGCCAGCAGCTTTGGGTCAGAGGGGGAAAAACTGTTTTTT
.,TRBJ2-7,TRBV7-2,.,CASSPRGIEYEQYF,TGTGCCAGCAGCCCTAGGGGGATTGAGTACGAGCAGTACTTC
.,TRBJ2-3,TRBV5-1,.,CASSLMGTTDTQYF,TGCGCCAGCAGCTTGATGGGGACCACAGATACGCAGTATTTT